The 29 T cell receptor beta chains below all came from one sample that was sequenced in a study of T-cell memory formation after mild COVID-19. Using its own MiXCR run on the 5' RACE reads, TCRdb lists one record per CDR3 protein. The data contain 290,000 or so distinct CDR3 sequences, just under 20% of them singletons. Specimen: PBMCs or a T cell subset sorted from them (not recorded which). These TCRs come from a man aged 18 to 30 who had mild COVID-19 (a few samples of this study predate the infection). Cell type and time point are not known.

This clonotype was detected a few times. V gene TRBV6-2 or TRBV6-3 combines with J gene TRBJ1-5, with a tentative D call TRBD1 (5 bases). The germline gives CDR1 MNHEY, CDR2 SVGEGT. The CDR3 is 14 amino acids. Trimming took off 2 bases at V and 7 bases at J, with 12 bases between the two ends. The DNA for the CDR3 is TGTGCCAGCAGTTACGGGGCCCCCAACCAGCCCCAGCATTTT. Residues: CASSYGAPNQPQHF.

This clonotype was observed a handful of times. The rearrangement joins TRBV29-1 to TRBJ2-1, with 7 bases identical to TRBD1. This CDR3 is built from 12 residues. Germline V gene data show CDR1 as SQVTM and CDR2 as ANQGSEA. J gave up 6 bases and V 5 bases, and 4 bases lay outside the gene matches. CDR3 sequence: CSVKTGSNEQFF. CDR3 DNA: TGCAGCGTTAAGACAGGGTCCAATGAGCAGTTCTTC.

This clonotype was seen a handful of times. The chain combines TRBV5-1 with TRBJ1-1; D unclear. The CDR3 contains 14 residues. Germline V gene lookup returns CDR1 SGHRS and CDR2 YFSETQ. With 1 base removed from V and 4 bases from J, the gap between germline ends came to 11 bases. This CDR3 reads CASSLRGVVTEAFF. The CDR3, as DNA: TGCGCCAGCAGCTTGCGCGGGGTAGTCACTGAAGCTTTCTTT.

CDR3 in amino acids: CAWSTSGVTDTQYF. The CDR3 DNA sequence: TGTGCCTGGAGTACTAGCGGTGTAACAGATACGCAGTATTTT. V usage is TRBV30 and J usage is TRBJ2-3; 8 nucleotides line up with TRBD2. The CDR3 runs to 14 residues. The germline V gene encodes CDR1 GTSNPN and CDR2 SVGIG (reference sequence). Unmatched junction bases numbered 4, after V lost 2 bases and J lost 3 bases.

The chain employs TRBV7-8 and TRBJ1-5; 8 bases map to TRBD1. V lost 4 bases to trimming and J lost 0 bases; unmatched junction nucleotides: 8. The CDR3 is 17 residues long. Looked up from germline, CDR1 is SGHVS and CDR2 is FQNEAQ. The chain's CDR3 is CASSSGQGVYSNQPQHF. The DNA of the CDR3 is TGTGCCAGCAGCTCAGGACAGGGCGTTTATAGCAATCAGCCCCAGCATTTT.

CDR3 coding DNA: TGTGCCAGCAGCTTCCCGGGACTAGCGGGGACAGATACGCAGTATTTT. Protein: CASSFPGLAGTDTQYF. The gene calls are TRBV6-2 or TRBV6-3 and TRBJ2-3, with TRBD2 matching over 13 bases. V dropped 6 bases and J dropped 3; count of bases not matched to a gene: 6. Germline V lookup: CDR1 MNHEY, CDR2 SVGEGT. CDR3 length equals 16 residues.

This clonotype was counted only a few times. The CDR3 reads CASRQQGYEQYF. CDR3 DNA sequence: TGTGCCAGCAGACAACAGGGCTACGAGCAGTACTTC. This chain joins TRBV7-9 and TRBJ2-7, with D possibly being TRBD1 (6 bases). The germline V gene encodes CDR1 SEHNR and CDR2 FQNEAQ (reference sequence). The V end lost 6 bases, the J end lost 3 bases, and 9 bases lay between the germline ends. CDR3 size: 12 residues.

V and J are TRBV18 and TRBJ2-7, with D unresolved. V gave up 5 bases and J gave up 0 bases, with 5 bases separating them. The CDR3 is 12 residues long. Germline loops: CDR1 KGHSH, CDR2 LQKENI. This CDR3 is CASSSSSYEQYF. The CDR3 region has the DNA TGTGCCAGCTCATCGAGCTCCTACGAGCAGTACTTC.

This clonotype has a handful of counts. The V and J genes are TRBV10-2 and TRBJ2-5, with D hard to call. Trimming took off 7 bases at V and 2 bases at J, with 11 bases between the two ends. The germline V gene encodes CDR1 WSHSY and CDR2 SAAADI. This CDR3 spans 13 amino acids. For the CDR3, the DNA is TGCGCCAGCACTCGGAGCAGGCAAGAGACCCAGTACTTC. Residues: CASTRSRQETQYF.

CDR3 residues: CASSPALGTDTQYF. CDR3 nucleotide sequence: TGTGCCAGCAGCCCCGCTCTCGGCACAGATACGCAGTATTTT. V is TRBV6-2 or TRBV6-3 and J is TRBJ2-3; D is unresolved. Germline CDR1 MNHEY, CDR2 SVGEGT. The CDR3 is 14 amino acids. V was shortened by 6 bases and J by 1 base, with 11 bases between the two germline ends.

The rearrangement links TRBV15 to TRBJ2-3; the D is unclear. The CDR3 contains 15 residues. In germline, CDR1 is LNHNV, CDR2 YYDKDF (reference sequence). The germline V and J ends were trimmed by 1 base and 6 bases, with 14 bases remaining between them. The CDR3 DNA sequence: TGTGCCACCAGCAGAGCGACACTGCGGATTGATACGCAGTATTTT. As protein: CATSRATLRIDTQYF.

This clonotype appeared a few times. The rearrangement uses TRBV4-1 and TRBJ2-2, with D perhaps TRBD1 or TRBD2 (6 bases each). This CDR3 comprises 15 residues. Trimming pared 3 bases from V and 5 bases from J, leaving 13 bases between. The V gene's germline CDR1 is MGHRA and CDR2 YSYEKL. CDR3 protein: CASSQAGGQTGELFF. The DNA for the CDR3 is TGCGCCAGCAGCCAGGCTGGGGGGCAGACCGGGGAGCTGTTTTTT.

This chain connects TRBV11-3 to TRBJ2-1; D is possibly TRBD1 (6 bases). Deletions cut 4 bases from V and 10 bases from J, with 14 bases between. Germline V gives CDR1 SGHNT, CDR2 YENEEA. This CDR3 region has 13 residues. CDR3 in DNA: TGTGCCAGCAGCTGGGAACAGGGCGGGGAGCAGTTCTTC. As protein: CASSWEQGGEQFF.

The chain couples TRBV7-2 to TRBJ1-1, with a tentative D call TRBD1 (6 bases). Trimming shortened V by 5 bases and J by 5 bases, and 15 bases separated the two germline ends. CDR3 length: 14 amino acids. Germline V CDR1 and CDR2: SGHTA, FQGNSA. In DNA, the CDR3 is TGTGCCAGCAGCAAAGGACAGAGTTTTACTGAAGCTTTCTTT. Its translation: CASSKGQSFTEAFF.

This sequence joins TRBV4-2 and TRBJ1-1; possible D gene TRBD1, 6 bases. This CDR3 has 15 amino acids. V gave up 0 bases and J gave up 3 bases, with 11 bases separating them. Germline CDR1 and CDR2: LGHNA and YNFKEQ. For the CDR3, the DNA is TGTGCCAGCAGCCAAGATGGGGGGCGGGACACTGAAGCTTTCTTT. Residues: CASSQDGGRDTEAFF.

A few counts support this clonotype. This chain uses TRBV19 with TRBJ1-4; D not certain. Looked up from germline, CDR1 is LNHDA and CDR2 is SQIVND (reference sequence). V was shortened by 4 bases and J by 6 bases, with 15 bases between the two germline ends. CDR3 length equals 15 residues. The CDR3 spells CASSRRPFWDEKLFF. The CDR3 DNA reads as TGTGCCAGTAGTAGGAGGCCTTTTTGGGATGAAAAACTGTTTTTT.

V gene TRBV12-3 or TRBV12-4 combines with J gene TRBJ1-5; D call uncertain. This CDR3 contains 16 residues. The germline V and J ends were trimmed by 0 bases and 5 bases, with 14 bases remaining between them. CDR3 nucleotides: TGTGCCAGCAGTTTAGCCGGGCCCCCCCACCATCAGCCCCAGCATTTT. It translates to CASSLAGPPHHQPQHF.

This clonotype has just a few counts. J is TRBJ2-3 and V is TRBV4-3, with TRBD2 identical over 12 bases. V trimming: 2 bases; J trimming: 1 base; junction bases outside the gene matches: 13. Germline CDR1 reads LGHNA; CDR2 reads YSLEER. The CDR3 contains 20 residues. The CDR3 reads CASSQYSGTSGSKGTDTQYF. In DNA form, the CDR3 reads TGCGCCAGCAGCCAATACTCCGGGACTAGCGGGTCGAAAGGCACAGATACGCAGTATTTT.

This clonotype has more than one count but fewer than ten. This chain joins TRBV28 and TRBJ1-1; D not certain. Looked up from germline, CDR1 is MDHEN and CDR2 is SYDVKM. CDR3 size: 15 residues. Trimming took 3 bases from V and 1 from J, leaving 12 bases between them. CDR3 protein: CASSLRFRRNTEAFF. In DNA form, the CDR3 reads TGTGCCAGCAGTTTGAGGTTTAGGAGGAACACTGAAGCTTTCTTT. The complete variable domain, with remaining parts taken from reference TRBV28 and TRBJ1-1, reads DVKVTQSSRYLVKRTGEKVFLECVQDMDHENMFWYRQDPGLGLRLIYFSYDVKMKEKGDIPEGYSVSREKKERFSLILESASTNQTSMYLCASSLRFRRNTEAFFGQGTRLTVV.

V is TRBV20-1 and J is TRBJ1-5, with D maybe TRBD1 (5 bases). Germline loops: CDR1 DFQATT, CDR2 SNEGSKA (reference sequence). V lost 3 bases, J lost 4 bases, and 7 bases lay in between. CDR3 length: 12 amino acids. The CDR3 sequence is CSASGGNQPQHF. The CDR3 nucleotides are TGCAGTGCTAGCGGGGGTAATCAGCCCCAGCATTTT.

This clonotype was counted between two and nine times. The chain recombines TRBV5-1 with TRBJ2-5; TRBD1 matches at 8 bases. Germline V gene sequence: CDR1 SGHRS, CDR2 YFSETQ. CDR3 size: 13 residues. Losses at the gene ends were 8 bases for V and 5 bases for J; bases not matched to a gene: 8. CDR3 amino acids: CASRPGGAETQYF. The CDR3 nucleotides are TGCGCCAGTAGACCAGGGGGCGCGGAGACCCAGTACTTC.

This clonotype was detected a few times. The chain joins TRBV25-1 to TRBJ2-2, with D perhaps TRBD2 (5 bases). The CDR3 has 14 amino acids. V lost 7 bases, J lost 2 bases, and 11 bases lay in between. Germline assignment: CDR1 MGHDK and CDR2 SYGVNS. Here the CDR3 DNA reads TGTGCCAGCACCGACCGGGATAACACCGGGGAGCTGTTTTTT. Translating it yields CASTDRDNTGELFF.

This clonotype was observed a few times. The chain uses TRBV5-1 and TRBJ2-1, with TRBD2 identical over 14 bases. Germline CDR1 is SGHRS and CDR2 is YFSETQ. V was clipped by 4 bases and J by 5 bases; unmatched bases: 5. The CDR3 has 16 residues. The DNA of the CDR3 is TGCGCCAGCAGCCCGACTAGCGGGGGGGCCAACAATGAGCAGTTCTTC. It is translated as CASSPTSGGANNEQFF.

The chain has TRBV2 and TRBJ2-1, with a possible D match to TRBD2 (5 bases). The CDR3 extends over 14 amino acids. V shed 6 bases and J shed 3 bases, with 12 bases lying between them. The germline gives CDR1 SNHLY, CDR2 FYNNEI. DNA for the CDR3: TGTGCCAGCAGAGTTACGGGGAGCTACAATGAGCAGTTCTTC. Its translation is CASRVTGSYNEQFF.

This clonotype was found many times. This chain uses TRBV5-5 with TRBJ2-3, with TRBD1 matching 9 bases. Germline V gene data show CDR1 as SGHKS and CDR2 as YYEKEE (reference sequence). Trimming removed 9 bases from V and 4 bases from J; junction bases left unmatched: 9. The CDR3 spans 14 residues. The CDR3 nucleotides read TGTGCCACCGGGACAGGGAATGGCGCAGATACGCAGTATTTT. The encoded protein is CATGTGNGADTQYF.

This clonotype was recorded many times. The J gene is TRBJ2-7, the V gene TRBV6-5; 9 nucleotides agree with TRBD1. This CDR3 contains 14 residues. The V and J ends lost 5 bases and 3 bases, in that order; junction bases with no gene match: 5. Germline lookup yields CDR1 MNHEY and CDR2 SVGAGI. Written as DNA, the CDR3 is TGTGCCAGCAGTGCCGGGACAGGGAACTACGAGCAGTACTTC. It is translated as CASSAGTGNYEQYF.

This clonotype was seen only a few times. The CDR3 DNA sequence: TGTGCCAGCAGCTTAAGGGGGCTGGGTGAAGCTTTCTTT. Protein sequence: CASSLRGLGEAFF. This sequence joins TRBV7-2 and TRBJ1-1; 7 bases map to TRBD1. This CDR3 contains 13 residues. The germline V gene has CDR1 SGHTA and CDR2 FQGNSA. Trimming cost V 2 bases and J 7 bases; bases outside gene matches: 4.

The chain carries TRBV5-6 and TRBJ1-1, with no clear D. The CDR3 is made up of 13 amino acids. V dropped 4 bases and J dropped 2 bases, with 9 bases sitting between them. Germline CDR1 reads SGHDT; CDR2 reads YYEEEE. The CDR3 DNA reads TGTGCCAGCAGCAAGAAGTCAAACACTGAAGCTTTCTTT. Protein sequence: CASSKKSNTEAFF.

The chain employs TRBV18 and TRBJ1-3, with 7 bases identical to TRBD1. Germline-derived CDR1 and CDR2 are KGHSH and LQKENI. This CDR3 is 17 amino acids long. The J segment lost 6 bases and the V segment lost 3 bases, leaving 14 bases of the junction unmatched. The CDR3 bases are TGTGCCAGCTCACCGTGGGTCCTACAGGGGAGAGAAAACACCATATATTTT. This sequence encodes CASSPWVLQGRENTIYF.